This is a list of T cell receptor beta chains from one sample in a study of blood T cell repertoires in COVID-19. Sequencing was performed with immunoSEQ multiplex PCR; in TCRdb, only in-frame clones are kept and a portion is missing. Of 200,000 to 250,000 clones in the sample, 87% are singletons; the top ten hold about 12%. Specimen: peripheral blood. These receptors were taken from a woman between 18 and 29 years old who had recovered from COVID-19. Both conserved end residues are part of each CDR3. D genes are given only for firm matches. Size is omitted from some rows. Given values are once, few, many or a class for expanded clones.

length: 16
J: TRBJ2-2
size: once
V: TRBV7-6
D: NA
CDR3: CASSLFTGFNTGELFF
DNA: TGTGCCAGCAGCTTATTCACAGGGTTCAACACCGGGGAGCTGTTTTTT

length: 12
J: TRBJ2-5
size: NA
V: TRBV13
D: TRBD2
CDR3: CASRREGGTQYF
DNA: TGTGCCAGTCGGCGGGAGGGCGGGACCCAGTACTTC

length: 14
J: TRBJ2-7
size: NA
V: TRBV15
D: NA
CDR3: CATSDQGIGYEQYF
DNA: TGTGCCACCAGCGACCAGGGGATTGGTTACGAGCAGTACTTC

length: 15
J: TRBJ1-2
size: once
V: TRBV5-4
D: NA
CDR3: CASSLGGAREGGYTF
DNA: TGTGCCAGCAGCTTGGGCGGGGCCAGGGAGGGTGGCTACACCTTC

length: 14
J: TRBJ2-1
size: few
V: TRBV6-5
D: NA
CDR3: CASTVAASAGEQFF
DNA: TGTGCCAGCACCGTAGCGGCTTCTGCGGGTGAGCAGTTCTTC

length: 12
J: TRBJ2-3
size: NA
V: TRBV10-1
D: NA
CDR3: CASSVQADTQYF
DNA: TGCGCCAGCAGTGTACAGGCAGATACGCAGTATTTT

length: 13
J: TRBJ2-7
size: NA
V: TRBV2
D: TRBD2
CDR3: CASGREGLNEQYF
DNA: TGTGCCAGTGGGCGGGAGGGCCTCAACGAGCAGTACTTC

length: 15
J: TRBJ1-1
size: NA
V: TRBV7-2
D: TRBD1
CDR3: CASSLTGYMNTEAFF
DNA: TGTGCCAGCAGCTTGACAGGGTACATGAACACTGAAGCTTTCTTT

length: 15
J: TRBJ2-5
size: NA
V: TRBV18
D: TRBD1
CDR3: CASSPWAQGPETQYF
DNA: TGTGCCAGCTCACCATGGGCACAGGGGCCAGAGACCCAGTACTTC

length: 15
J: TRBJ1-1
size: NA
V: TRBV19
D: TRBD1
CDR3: CASSIGLGGGTEAFF
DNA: TGTGCCAGTAGTATTGGGCTAGGGGGCGGGACTGAAGCTTTCTTT

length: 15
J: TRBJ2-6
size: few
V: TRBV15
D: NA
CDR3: CATSAQGSGANVLTF
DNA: TGTGCCACCAGCGCTCAGGGCTCTGGGGCCAACGTCCTGACTTTC